This TCR beta chain stems from a study of T cells after yellow fever vaccination. Study details: SMART-Seq v4 Ultra Low Input prepared the low-cell-number fractions. General study findings and limits: There was a possibility that FACS-sorted repertoires contained abundant clonotypes contaminating from the bulk population.

This clonotype was detected a few times. Its antigen is as yet unknown. Synthesis of TCR cDNA relied on 5'RACE template switching, which attached a universal primer site and UMIs. Each CDR3 protein is one row after TCRdb ran MiXCR on the 5' RACE reads. Counted here are 500,000 to 700,000 distinct CDR3 sequences, around 21% occurring once; the ten biggest clones make up 14%. Germline CDR1 and CDR2: ENHRY and SYGVKD. The CDR3 has 14 residues. V lost 2 bases to trimming and J lost 3 bases, with 10 bases between them. This sequence was found in a man aged 25 to 40 who received the YFV17D yellow fever vaccine. This sequence joins TRBV10-3 and TRBJ2-5; D possibly corresponds to TRBD2 (5 bases). The specimen was PBMCs, collected 15 days after the yellow fever booster vaccination. In DNA form, the CDR3 reads TGTGCCATCAGTGAGAGTCCCGGGGAAGAGACCCAGTACTTC. It specifies CAISESPGEETQYF.